The source of this T cell receptor (beta chain) is a study of blood T cell repertoires in COVID-19. Study at large: From the United States, Italy and Spain came samples of acute and convalescent COVID-19.

The germline V gene has CDR1 SGHRS and CDR2 YFSETQ. CDR3 length: 15 amino acids. Trimming cost V 0 bases and J 0 bases, with 9 bases left between them. In the source study's methods: Reference gene primer amplification yielded estimated nucleated cell counts. TCRdb keeps only in-frame clones here, not all; method: immunoSEQ multiplex PCR. V, J and clone size were drawn from that table, and D and trimming were deduced from the DNA. The sample has 380,000 or so clones; 81% are singletons. V gene TRBV5-1 combines with J gene TRBJ1-1; D is undetermined. Source material: peripheral blood. The sequence was collected from a human donor with acute or convalescent COVID-19. The donor label of this sample is uncertain. DNA for the CDR3: TGCGCCAGCAGCTTGGCCGGGGTTTTGAACACTGAAGCTTTCTTT. It codes for CASSLAGVLNTEAFF.